Detailed here is one TCR beta chain. With a J-beta primer mix and a sample-barcoded 5' primer, a second PCR ran about 7 to 12 cycles. One entry per CDR3 protein results from TCRdb running MiXCR on the 5' RACE reads. The sample has 1 million or so distinct CDR3 sequences, 45% seen once; the top ten hold 18%. Germline CDR1 is SNHLY and CDR2 is FYNNEI. The CDR3 contains 14 residues. This entry belongs to a study of blood T cells in healthy people across ages. The sequence was obtained from a woman aged 55-70 years in good health. The material sequenced was blood. V is TRBV2 and J is TRBJ2-4; D call uncertain. Matching the DNA end better, TRBJ2-7 makes the J call doubtful. The CDR3 nucleotides read TGTGCCAGCACCATAGGAGCCCTTGCCTACGAGCAGTACTTC. Translating gives CASTIGALAYEQYF.